This T cell receptor beta chain was retrieved from a study of blood T cell repertoires in COVID-19. Study context: Both acute and convalescent COVID-19 samples were obtained from the United States, Italy and Spain. Nucleic acid was either cDNA or gDNA, and it came from T cells, B-cell-depleted T cells, or PBMCs.

The CDR3 spans 13 residues. V dropped 5 bases and J dropped 4 bases, with 11 bases sitting between them. CDR1 and CDR2 from the germline V gene are MNHEY and SVGAGI. In the original workflow: Amplification with reference gene primers provided the estimates of nucleated cell counts. Sequencing used immunoSEQ multiplex PCR; TCRdb keeps in-frame clones, though not all of them. V and J calls plus clone size are reproduced from that table; the DNA served to infer D and trimming. The sample has fewer than 15,000 clones; about 76% are singletons. Sequencing was performed on peripheral blood. The chain has TRBV6-5 and TRBJ1-2; possible D gene TRBD1, 6 bases. This sequence was found in a woman older than 75 with acute or convalescent COVID-19. Here the CDR3 reads CASSTYRVYGYTF. The DNA for the CDR3 is TGTGCCAGCAGTACCTACAGGGTCTATGGCTACACCTTC.